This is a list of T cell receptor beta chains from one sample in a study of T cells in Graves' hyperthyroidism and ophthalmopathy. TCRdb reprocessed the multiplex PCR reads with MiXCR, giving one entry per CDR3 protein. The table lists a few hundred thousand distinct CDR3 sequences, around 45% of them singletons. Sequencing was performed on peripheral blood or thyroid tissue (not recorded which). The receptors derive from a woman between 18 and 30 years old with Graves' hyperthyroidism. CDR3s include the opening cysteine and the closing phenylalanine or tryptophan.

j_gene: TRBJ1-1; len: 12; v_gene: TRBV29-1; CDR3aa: CSPGLLNTEAFF
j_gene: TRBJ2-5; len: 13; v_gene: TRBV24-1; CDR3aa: CATSDAGEETQYF
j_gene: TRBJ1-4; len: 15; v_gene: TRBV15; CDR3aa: CATSRGAGGNEKLFF
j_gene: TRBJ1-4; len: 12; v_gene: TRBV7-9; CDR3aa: CASSGGKEELFF
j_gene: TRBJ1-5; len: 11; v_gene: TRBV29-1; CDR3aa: CSLGGVQPQHF
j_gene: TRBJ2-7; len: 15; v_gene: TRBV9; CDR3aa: CASSLTGKDHYEQYF
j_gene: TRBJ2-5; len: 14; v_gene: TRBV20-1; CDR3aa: CSASSHARVETQYF
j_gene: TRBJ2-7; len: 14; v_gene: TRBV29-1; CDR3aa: CSVERQGAIYEQYF
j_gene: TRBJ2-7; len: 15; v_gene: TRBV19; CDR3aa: CASLRTSGSTYEQYF
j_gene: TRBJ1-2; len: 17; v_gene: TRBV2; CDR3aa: CASSFRRQGGYNYGYTF
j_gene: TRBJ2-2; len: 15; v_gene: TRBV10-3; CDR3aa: CAIRPPGTFTGELFF
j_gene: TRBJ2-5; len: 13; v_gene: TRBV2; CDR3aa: CASSFDRQETQYF
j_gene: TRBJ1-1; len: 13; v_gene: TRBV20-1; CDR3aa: CSATRGAVTEAFF
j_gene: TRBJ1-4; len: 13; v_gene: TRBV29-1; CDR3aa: CSGGPTALEKLFF
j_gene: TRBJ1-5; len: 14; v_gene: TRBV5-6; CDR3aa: CASSWSEVNQPQHF
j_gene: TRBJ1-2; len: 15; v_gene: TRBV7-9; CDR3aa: CASRDGQGAHYGYTF
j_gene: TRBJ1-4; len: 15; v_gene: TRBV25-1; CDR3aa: CASSASGTGEEKLFF
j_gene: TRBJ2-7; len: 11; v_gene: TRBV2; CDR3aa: CASRNRYEQYF
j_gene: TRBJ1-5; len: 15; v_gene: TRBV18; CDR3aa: CASSPLRDSNQPQHF
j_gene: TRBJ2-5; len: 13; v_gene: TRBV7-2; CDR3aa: CASSKGREETQYF
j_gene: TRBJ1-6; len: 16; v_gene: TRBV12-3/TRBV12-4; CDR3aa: CASSLAILGRNSPLHF
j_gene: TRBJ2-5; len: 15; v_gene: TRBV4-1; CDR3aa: CASSQGLAGAETQYF
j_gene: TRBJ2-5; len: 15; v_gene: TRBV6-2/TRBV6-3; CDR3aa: CASRKGGTAGETQYF
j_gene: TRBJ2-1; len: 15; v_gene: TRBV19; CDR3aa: CASSILAGGDNEQFF
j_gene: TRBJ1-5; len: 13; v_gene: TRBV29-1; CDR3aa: CAWSGGLGQPQHF
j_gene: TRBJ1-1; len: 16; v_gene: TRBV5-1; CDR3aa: CASSHDTGGRNTEAFF
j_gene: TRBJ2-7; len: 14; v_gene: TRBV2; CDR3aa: CASRRLAGFYEQYF
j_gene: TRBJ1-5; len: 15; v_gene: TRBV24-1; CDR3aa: CATSDSDTGNQPQHF
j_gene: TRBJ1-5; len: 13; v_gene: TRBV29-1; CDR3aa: CSVLKDREETQHF